In this sample, the clone carrying this TCR beta chain turned up many times. Its antigen is still unknown. With molecular barcodes, quantitative 5'-RACE was used to make the TCR beta libraries. One entry per CDR3 protein, called by TCRdb with MiXCR from the 5' RACE reads. The sample gives fewer than 200,000 distinct CDR3 sequences, over 15% of which show up once; roughly 4.5% is in the top ten. The data belong to a study of CD8 T cells in ankylosing spondylitis. Study-level findings and limits: Clones linked to disease were reported to show significant enrichment in matched ankylosing spondylitis synovial fluid. Ankylosing spondylitis blood appeared to carry a characteristic TCR beta motif of several highly homologous variants.

The CDR3 extends over 22 amino acids. Germline-derived CDR1 and CDR2 are KGHDR and SFDVKD. J lost 6 bases, V lost 0 bases, and 19 bases had no gene match. This TCR was recovered from a male donor aged 5-29 years with ankylosing spondylitis or in good health (not recorded which). The chain combines TRBV24-1 with TRBJ2-3, with TRBD2 identical over 14 bases. Sequencing used blood, either unsorted or a sorted T cell fraction (not recorded which). Here the CDR3 reads CATSDLGTIPTRGLAGADTQYF. The CDR3 DNA sequence: TGTGCCACCAGTGATTTGGGAACCATCCCCACCCGGGGACTAGCGGGAGCGGATACGCAGTATTTT.